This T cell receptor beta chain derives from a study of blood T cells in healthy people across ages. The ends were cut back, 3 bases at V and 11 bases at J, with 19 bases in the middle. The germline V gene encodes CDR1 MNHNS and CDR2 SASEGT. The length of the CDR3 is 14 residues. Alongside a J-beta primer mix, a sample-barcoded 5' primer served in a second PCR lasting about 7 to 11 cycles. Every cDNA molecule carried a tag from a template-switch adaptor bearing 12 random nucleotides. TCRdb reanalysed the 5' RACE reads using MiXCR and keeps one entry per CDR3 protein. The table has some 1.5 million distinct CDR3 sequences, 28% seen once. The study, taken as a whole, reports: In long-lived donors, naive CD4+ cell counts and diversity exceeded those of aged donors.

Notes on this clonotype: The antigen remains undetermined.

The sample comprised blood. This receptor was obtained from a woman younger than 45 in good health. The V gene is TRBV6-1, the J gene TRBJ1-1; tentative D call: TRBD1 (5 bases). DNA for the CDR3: TGTGCCAGCAGTGACCGGGTCAGGCAGGGTGACGCTTTCTTT. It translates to CASSDRVRQGDAFF.